The sequence of this T cell receptor (beta chain) was determined in a study of T-cell memory formation after mild COVID-19. This CDR3 region has 16 residues. V gave up 4 bases and J gave up 0 bases; unmatched junction bases: 8. CDR1 and CDR2 from the germline V gene are MNHEY and SMNVEV (reference sequence). Sample barcodes and UMIs were carried by the TCR alpha and TCR beta cDNA libraries that 5'RACE generated with constant-segment primers. TCRdb re-analysed the 5' RACE reads in MiXCR, keeping a single row per CDR3 protein. Of about 210,000 distinct CDR3 sequences in the sample, roughly 27% were seen once. This clonotype was counted between two and nine times.

Sequencing input: PBMCs or a T cell subset sorted from them (not recorded which). This sequence originates from an adult woman who had mild COVID-19 (a few samples of this study predate the infection). Cell type and time point are not known. The chain uses TRBV27 and TRBJ1-1; 7 bases fit TRBD1. This CDR3 reads CASSSRDRSMNTEAFF. The CDR3 DNA reads as TGTGCCAGCAGTTCCCGGGACAGATCGATGAACACTGAAGCTTTCTTT.